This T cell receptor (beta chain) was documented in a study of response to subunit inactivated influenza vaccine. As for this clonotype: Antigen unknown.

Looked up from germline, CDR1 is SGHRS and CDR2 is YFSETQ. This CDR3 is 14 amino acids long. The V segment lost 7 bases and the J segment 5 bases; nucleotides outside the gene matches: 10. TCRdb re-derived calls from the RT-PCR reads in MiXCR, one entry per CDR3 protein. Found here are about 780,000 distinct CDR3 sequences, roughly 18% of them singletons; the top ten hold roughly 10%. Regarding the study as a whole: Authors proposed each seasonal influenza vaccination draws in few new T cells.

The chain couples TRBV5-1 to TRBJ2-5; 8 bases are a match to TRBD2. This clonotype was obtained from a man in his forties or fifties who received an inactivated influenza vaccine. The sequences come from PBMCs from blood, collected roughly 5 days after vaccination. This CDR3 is CASFAGREGETQYF. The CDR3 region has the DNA TGCGCCAGCTTCGCCGGGAGGGAAGGCGAGACCCAGTACTTC.